One and the same sample provided the 21 T cell receptor beta chains below, sequenced in a study of blood T cell repertoires in COVID-19 (TCRdb year 2020). The protocol used for the library was the immunoSEQ multiplex PCR assay. Entries here come from immuneACCESS through TCRdb and include only in-frame sequences with V and J called. Some clones fail to appear in such tables; in the studies checked, an unresolved V gene covers under half of the shortfall, and the cause of the remainder is unknown. The table for this sample lists 250,000 to 300,000 clones; around nine tenths of them were counted only once. Together, the top ten hold 11% of the sample. Sequencing was carried out using peripheral blood. The receptors were gathered from a woman in her twenties or thirties with COVID-19, enrolled during active disease.

The chain recombines TRBV6-2 or TRBV6-3 with TRBJ2-2, with 7 bases lining up with TRBD1. The V and J ends lost 2 bases and 5 bases, in that order; junction bases with no gene match: 2. Germline assignment: CDR1 MNHEY and CDR2 SVGEGT. The CDR3 covers 14 residues. Here the CDR3 reads CASSYVQGTGELFF. The CDR3 coding sequence is TGTGCCAGCAGTTACGTACAGGGGACCGGGGAGCTGTTTTTT.

J is TRBJ1-1 and V is TRBV10-2; D is ambiguous. CDR3 length equals 12 residues. Between the trimmed V and J ends, which lost 6 bases and 3 bases, there was a span of 8 bases. CDR1 is WSHSY, CDR2 SAAADI, per germline. The CDR3 DNA reads as TGCGCCAGCAGCCAGGAATACACTGAAGCTTTCTTT. It codes for CASSQEYTEAFF.

The rearrangement links TRBV6-6 to TRBJ2-7, with D possibly TRBD2 on 6 matching bases. Deletions cut 6 bases from V and 1 base from J, with 10 bases between. The CDR3 runs to 13 residues. Germline-derived CDR1 and CDR2 are MNHNY and SVGAGI (reference sequence). The CDR3 protein is CASSRLESYEQYF. The CDR3 DNA reads as TGTGCCAGCAGCAGACTAGAATCCTACGAGCAGTACTTC.

This clone has just a few counts. The V gene is TRBV27, the J gene TRBJ1-5; D unclear. Trimming took 3 bases from V and 4 from J, leaving 7 bases between them. The CDR3 loop spans 13 amino acids. Germline-derived CDR1 and CDR2 are MNHEY and SMNVEV (reference sequence). In DNA, the CDR3 is TGTGCCAGCAGTTTTCACGGTAATCAGCCCCAGCATTTT. This translates into CASSFHGNQPQHF.

The chain's CDR3 is CASSLWTGSVAEAFF. The CDR3 DNA reads TGTGCCAGCAGCTTATGGACAGGGTCGGTTGCTGAAGCTTTCTTT. The chain carries TRBV9 and TRBJ1-1, with TRBD1 matching 8 bases. The V and J ends lost 4 bases and 6 bases, in that order; junction bases with no gene match: 11. The germline V gene encodes CDR1 SGDLS and CDR2 YYNGEE. This CDR3 spans 15 amino acids.

The chain carries TRBV3-1 (or the pseudogene TRBV3-2) and TRBJ2-7; 9 bases fit TRBD2. The CDR3 loop spans 15 amino acids. Germline CDR1 LGHDT, CDR2 YNNKEL (reference sequence). Unmatched junction bases numbered 6, after V lost 4 bases and J lost 2 bases. The CDR3 spells CASSPGTSITYEQYF. The CDR3 region has the DNA TGTGCCAGCAGCCCCGGGACTAGCATCACCTACGAGCAGTACTTC.

V usage is TRBV6-2 or TRBV6-3 and J usage is TRBJ2-2; no reliable D call. Trimming stripped 2 bases from V and 2 bases from J, with 15 bases between. The V gene's germline CDR1 is MNHEY and CDR2 SVGEGT. This CDR3 region has 17 residues. CDR3: CASSYNIGPLNTGELFF. In DNA form, the CDR3 reads TGTGCCAGCAGTTACAATATTGGGCCCCTAAACACCGGGGAGCTGTTTTTT.

The chain joins TRBV7-9 to TRBJ2-1; the D gene is possibly TRBD1 (5 bases). CDR3 length: 13 amino acids. Germline V gene data show CDR1 as SEHNR and CDR2 as FQNEAQ (reference sequence). V lost 4 bases, J lost 15 bases, and 19 bases lay in between. The CDR3 loop reads CASSSNQGFNLFF. The CDR3 DNA is TGTGCCAGCAGCTCAAACCAGGGTTTCAATCTGTTCTTC.

The rearrangement links TRBV11-2 to TRBJ2-2, with a weak D call TRBD2 (5 bases). The CDR3 has 14 residues. The germline V and J ends were trimmed by 5 bases and 3 bases, with 10 bases remaining between them. Germline CDR1 SGHAT, CDR2 FQNNGV. The CDR3 coding sequence is TGTGCCAGCAGCGCCCTGGAGGACACCGGGGAGCTGTTTTTT. Its protein product is CASSALEDTGELFF.

CDR3 residues: CASSEGAMGTQYF. The CDR3 DNA reads TGCGCCAGCAGTGAGGGGGCCATGGGGACCCAGTACTTC. The gene calls are TRBV10-2 and TRBJ2-5; D might be TRBD1 (5 bases). CDR3 length: 13 residues. Germline CDR1 is WSHSY and CDR2 is SAAADI. V gave up 2 bases and J gave up 7 bases, with 11 bases separating them.

This clone was seen more than once but under ten times. The chain employs TRBV5-1 and TRBJ1-6; D is uncertain. The CDR3 totals 16 residues. V was pared by 1 base and J by 0 bases, with 8 bases between. CDR1 is SGHRS and CDR2 is YFSETQ in the germline V gene. In DNA, the CDR3 is TGCGCCAGCAGCTTGCCGGAGAGCTCCTATAATTCACCCCTCCACTTT. Its protein is CASSLPESSYNSPLHF.

The chain employs TRBV4-2 and TRBJ1-6, with D possibly being TRBD1 (5 bases). Trimming removed 0 bases from V and 0 bases from J, with 9 bases in between. The germline CDR1 and CDR2 sequences are LGHNA and YNFKEQ. CDR3 length equals 17 residues. The CDR3 nucleotides read TGTGCCAGCAGCCAAGACAGCGACAGCTCCTATAATTCACCCCTCCACTTT. It codes for CASSQDSDSSYNSPLHF.

The gene calls are TRBV7-3 and TRBJ2-2; TRBD1 matches 9 bases. The CDR3 totals 16 residues. From germline, CDR1 is SGHTA and CDR2 FQGTGA. The V gene end was trimmed by 3 bases and the J gene end by 1 base; junction bases not matched to a gene: 3. The CDR3 region is CASSFGTGRNTGELFF. In DNA form, the CDR3 reads TGTGCCAGCAGCTTCGGGACAGGGAGGAACACCGGGGAGCTGTTTTTT.

The V call is TRBV6-5, the J call TRBJ2-7; a weak D match, TRBD2 (5 bases). V lost 6 bases and J lost 6, with 12 bases in between. Germline CDR1 is MNHEY and CDR2 is SVGAGI. The CDR3 totals 12 residues. The CDR3 spells CASSREGSEQYF. The CDR3 DNA reads as TGTGCCAGCAGCCGTGAGGGCAGCGAGCAGTACTTC.

This clone has more than one count but fewer than ten. The chain links TRBV19 to TRBJ1-5; D call uncertain. Germline CDR1 LNHDA, CDR2 SQIVND (reference sequence). The V end was cut by 2 bases, the J end by 0 bases, with 8 bases between. The CDR3 runs 15 residues. The CDR3 here is CASSIIFYSNQPQHF. CDR3 bases: TGTGCCAGTAGTATAATCTTCTATAGCAATCAGCCCCAGCATTTT. The whole variable domain, remainder taken from reference TRBV19 and TRBJ1-5, is DGGITQSPKYLFRKEGQNVTLSCEQNLNHDAMYWYRQDPGQGLRLIYYSQIVNDFQKGDIAEGYSVSREKKESFPLTVTSAQKNPTAFYLCASSIIFYSNQPQHFGDGTRLSIL.

V and J are TRBV7-2 and TRBJ1-2; 8 nucleotides align to TRBD1. The length of the CDR3 is 15 residues. The trim removed 2 bases at V and 7 bases at J, leaving 9 bases unmatched. Germline V lookup: CDR1 SGHTA, CDR2 FQGNSA. The CDR3 bases are TGTGCCAGCAGCTTAACAGGGGGGGCAGTCGGTGGCTACACCTTC. The encoded protein is CASSLTGGAVGGYTF.

The V and J genes are TRBV2 and TRBJ1-2; D uncertain. CDR3 length equals 14 residues. Germline V gene lookup returns CDR1 SNHLY and CDR2 FYNNEI. V was cut by 4 bases and J by 0 bases, with 9 bases left in between. CDR3 protein: CASSAGRTNYGYTF. DNA of the CDR3: TGTGCCAGCAGTGCTGGCAGAACTAACTATGGCTACACCTTC.

The chain has TRBV28 and TRBJ2-1; weak D call: TRBD2 (6 bases). The V end lost 8 bases, the J end lost 4 bases, and 15 bases lay between the germline ends. The CDR3 sequence is 14 residues long. Germline CDR1 reads MDHEN; CDR2 reads SYDVKM. CDR3 residues: CASVHRDFYNEQFF. The DNA for the CDR3 is TGTGCCAGCGTCCACCGGGACTTTTACAATGAGCAGTTCTTC.

The chain uses TRBV29-1 and TRBJ1-5; D is perhaps TRBD1 (5 bases). Germline V gene data show CDR1 as SQVTM and CDR2 as ANQGSEA. Trimming cost V 6 bases and J 3 bases, with 9 bases left between them. The CDR3 extends over 12 amino acids. The CDR3 nucleotides are TGCAGCGTCCGGGACTTCAATCAGCCCCAGCATTTT. It is translated as CSVRDFNQPQHF.

The V and J genes are TRBV2 and TRBJ2-7, with 7 positions matching TRBD2. Germline V CDR1 and CDR2: SNHLY, FYNNEI. The CDR3 loop spans 15 amino acids. Losses at the gene ends were 9 bases for V and 0 bases for J; bases not matched to a gene: 11. DNA for the CDR3: TGTGCCAGTGTAGGGCTAGCGGACCTCTCCTACGAGCAGTACTTC. It encodes CASVGLADLSYEQYF.

This chain joins TRBV13 and TRBJ1-1, with D possibly TRBD1 on 6 matching bases. The V gene lost 5 bases and the J gene lost 3 bases, with 10 bases spanning the gap. CDR1 PRHDT and CDR2 FYEKMQ come from the germline V gene (reference sequence). The CDR3 totals 13 residues. In nucleotides, the CDR3 is TGTGCCAGCAGCCGTACAGGGTACACTGAAGCTTTCTTT. The encoded protein is CASSRTGYTEAFF.